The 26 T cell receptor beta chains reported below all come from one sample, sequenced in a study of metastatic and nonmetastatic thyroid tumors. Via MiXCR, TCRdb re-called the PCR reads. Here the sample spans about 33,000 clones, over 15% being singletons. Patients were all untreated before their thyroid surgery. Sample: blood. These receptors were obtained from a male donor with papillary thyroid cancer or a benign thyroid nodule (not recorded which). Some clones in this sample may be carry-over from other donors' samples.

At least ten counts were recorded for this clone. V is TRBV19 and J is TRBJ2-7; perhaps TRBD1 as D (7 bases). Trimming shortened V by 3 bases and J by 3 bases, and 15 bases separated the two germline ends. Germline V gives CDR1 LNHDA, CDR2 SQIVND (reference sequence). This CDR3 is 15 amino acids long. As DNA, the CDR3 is TGTGCCAGTAGTATTAGCGGCAGGGGGGTCTACGAGCAGTACTTC. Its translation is CASSISGRGVYEQYF.

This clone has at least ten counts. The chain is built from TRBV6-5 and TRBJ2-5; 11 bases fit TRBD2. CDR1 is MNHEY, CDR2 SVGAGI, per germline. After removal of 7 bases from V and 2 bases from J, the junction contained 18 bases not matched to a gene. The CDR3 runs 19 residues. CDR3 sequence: CASKAKPGLADTKQETQYF. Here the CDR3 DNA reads TGTGCCAGCAAAGCAAAACCGGGACTAGCGGACACCAAACAAGAGACCCAGTACTTC.

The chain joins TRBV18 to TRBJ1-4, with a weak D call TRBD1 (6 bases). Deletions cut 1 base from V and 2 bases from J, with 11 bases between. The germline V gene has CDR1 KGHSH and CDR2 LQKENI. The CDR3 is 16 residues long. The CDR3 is CASSPLAGVTNEKLFF. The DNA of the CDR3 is TGTGCCAGCTCACCACTGGCAGGGGTGACTAATGAAAAACTGTTTTTT.

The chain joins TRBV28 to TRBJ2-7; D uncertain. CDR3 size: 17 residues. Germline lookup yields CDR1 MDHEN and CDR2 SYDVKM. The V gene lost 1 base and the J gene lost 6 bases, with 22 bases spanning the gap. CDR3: CASSLSLTTTGDGEQYF. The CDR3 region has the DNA TGTGCCAGCAGTTTATCGTTGACCACGACGGGTGATGGCGAGCAGTACTTC.

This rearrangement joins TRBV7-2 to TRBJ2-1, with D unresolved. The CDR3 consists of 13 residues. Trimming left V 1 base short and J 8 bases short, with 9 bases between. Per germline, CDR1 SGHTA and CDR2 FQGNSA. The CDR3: CASSLEVADEQFF. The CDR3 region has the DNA TGTGCCAGCAGCTTAGAGGTGGCGGATGAGCAGTTCTTC.

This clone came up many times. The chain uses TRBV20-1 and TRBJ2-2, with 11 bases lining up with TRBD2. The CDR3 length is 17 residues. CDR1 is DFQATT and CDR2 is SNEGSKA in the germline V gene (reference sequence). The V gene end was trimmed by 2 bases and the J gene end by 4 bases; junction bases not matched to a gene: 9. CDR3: CSARPRPGLAVTGELFF. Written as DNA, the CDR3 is TGCAGTGCTAGACCCCGACCGGGACTAGCGGTCACCGGGGAGCTGTTTTTT.

CDR3 nucleotides: TGCAGTGCACGGCGGGCCGCGCCTTCGCCCCTCCACTTT. This gives the protein CSARRAAPSPLHF. The rearrangement links TRBV20-1 to TRBJ1-6; D not certain. The CDR3 spans 13 residues. The ends were cut back, 6 bases at V and 13 bases at J, with 19 bases in the middle. Germline V gene sequence: CDR1 DFQATT, CDR2 SNEGSKA (reference sequence).

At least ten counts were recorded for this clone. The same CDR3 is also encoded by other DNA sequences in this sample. This chain's CDR3 is CASRLAGGRDEQFF. The DNA for the CDR3 is TGTGCCAGCCGATTAGCGGGGGGTCGGGATGAGCAGTTCTTC. This sequence joins TRBV6-1 and TRBJ2-1; 10 bases are a match to TRBD2. The V gene end was trimmed by 8 bases and the J gene end by 8 bases; junction bases not matched to a gene: 9. The CDR3 contains 14 residues. Germline CDR1 reads MNHNS; CDR2 reads SASEGT.

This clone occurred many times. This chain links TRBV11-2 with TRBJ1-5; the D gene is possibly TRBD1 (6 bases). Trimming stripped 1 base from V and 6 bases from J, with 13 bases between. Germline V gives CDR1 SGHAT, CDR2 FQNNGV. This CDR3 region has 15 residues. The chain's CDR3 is CASSLGDGGGQPQHF. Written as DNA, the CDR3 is TGTGCCAGCAGCTTAGGGGATGGAGGGGGTCAGCCCCAGCATTTT.

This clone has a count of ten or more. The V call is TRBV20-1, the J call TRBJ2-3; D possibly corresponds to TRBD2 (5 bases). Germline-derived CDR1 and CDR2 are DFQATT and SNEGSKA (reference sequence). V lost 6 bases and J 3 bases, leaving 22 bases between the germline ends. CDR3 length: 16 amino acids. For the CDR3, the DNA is TGCAGTGCCGCCCTCCCCTACGCGTCGGGGACAGATACGCAGTATTTT. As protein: CSAALPYASGTDTQYF.

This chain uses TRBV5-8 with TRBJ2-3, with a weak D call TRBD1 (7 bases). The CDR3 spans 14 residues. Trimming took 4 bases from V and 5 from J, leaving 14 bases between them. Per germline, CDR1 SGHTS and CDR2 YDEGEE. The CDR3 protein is CASSPGGKGDTQYF. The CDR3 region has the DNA TGTGCCAGCAGCCCAGGGGGGAAAGGAGATACGCAGTATTTT.

The CDR3 sequence is CASSLRAGGKSRETQYF. CDR3 coding DNA: TGTGCCAGCAGCCTACGAGCGGGGGGAAAATCGAGAGAGACCCAGTACTTC. This chain uses TRBV3-1 with TRBJ2-5, with 9 bases that match TRBD2. Looked up from germline, CDR1 is LGHDT and CDR2 is YNNKEL (reference sequence). This CDR3 has 17 amino acids. Trimming at V came to 4 bases and at J to 4 bases, leaving 13 bases not matched to a gene.

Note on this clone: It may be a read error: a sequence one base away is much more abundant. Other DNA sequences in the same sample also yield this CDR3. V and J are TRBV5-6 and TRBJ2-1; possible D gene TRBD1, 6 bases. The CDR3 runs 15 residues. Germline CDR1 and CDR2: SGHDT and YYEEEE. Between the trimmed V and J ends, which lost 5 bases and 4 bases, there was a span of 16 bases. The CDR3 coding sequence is TGTGCCAGCAGTACAATATTTGGACAGTACAATGAGCAGTTCTTC. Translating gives CASSTIFGQYNEQFF.

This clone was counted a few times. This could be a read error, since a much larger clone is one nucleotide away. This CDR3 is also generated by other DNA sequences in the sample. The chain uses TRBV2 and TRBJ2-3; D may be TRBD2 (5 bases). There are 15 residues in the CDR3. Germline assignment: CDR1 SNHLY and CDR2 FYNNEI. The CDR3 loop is CASSSGTASTDTRYF. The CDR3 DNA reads TGTGCTAGCAGTTCGGGTACCGCTAGCACAGATACGCGGTATTTT.

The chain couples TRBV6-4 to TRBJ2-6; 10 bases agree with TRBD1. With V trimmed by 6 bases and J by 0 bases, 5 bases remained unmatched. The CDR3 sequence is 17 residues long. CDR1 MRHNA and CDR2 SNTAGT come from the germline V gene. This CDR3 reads CASRRTGGPSGANVLTF. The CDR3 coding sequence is TGTGCCAGCAGACGGACAGGGGGTCCCTCTGGGGCCAACGTCCTGACTTTC.

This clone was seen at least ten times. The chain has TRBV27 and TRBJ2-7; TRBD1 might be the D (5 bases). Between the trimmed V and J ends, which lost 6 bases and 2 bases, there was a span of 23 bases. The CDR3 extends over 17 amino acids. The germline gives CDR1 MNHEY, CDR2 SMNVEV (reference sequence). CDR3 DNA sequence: TGTGCCAGCAGCTACTTGAAAGCAGGGTCGATGCCCTACGAGCAGTACTTC. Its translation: CASSYLKAGSMPYEQYF.

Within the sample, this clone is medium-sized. CDR3 sequence reads: CASRAREVGNSPLHF. DNA of the CDR3: TGTGCCAGCAGAGCTCGGGAGGTCGGGAATTCACCCCTCCACTTT. The V gene is TRBV28, the J gene TRBJ1-6; D is undetermined. Germline V gene sequence: CDR1 MDHEN, CDR2 SYDVKM. The V gene lost 6 bases and the J gene lost 7 bases, with 16 bases spanning the gap. CDR3 length: 15 residues.

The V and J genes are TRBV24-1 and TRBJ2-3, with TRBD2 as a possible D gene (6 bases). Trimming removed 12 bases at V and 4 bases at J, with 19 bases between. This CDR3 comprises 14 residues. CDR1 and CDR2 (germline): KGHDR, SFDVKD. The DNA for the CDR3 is TGTGCCGCGGGGAGCGGGTCTTGGTCAGATACGCAGTATTTT. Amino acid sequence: CAAGSGSWSDTQYF.

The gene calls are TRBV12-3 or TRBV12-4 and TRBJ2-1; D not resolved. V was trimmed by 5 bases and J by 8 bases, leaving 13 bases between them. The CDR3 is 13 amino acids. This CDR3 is CASSGNRWDEQFF. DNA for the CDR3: TGTGCCAGCAGTGGTAACAGATGGGATGAGCAGTTCTTC.

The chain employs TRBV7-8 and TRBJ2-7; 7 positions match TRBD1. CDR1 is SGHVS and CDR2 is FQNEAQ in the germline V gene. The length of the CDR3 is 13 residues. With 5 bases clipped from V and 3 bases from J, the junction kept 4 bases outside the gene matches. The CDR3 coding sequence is TGTGCCAGCAGCCGGGACAGCCGCTACGAGCAGTACTTC. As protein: CASSRDSRYEQYF.

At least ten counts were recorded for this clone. CDR3 region: CASTEQGLVLTGELFF. CDR3 bases: TGTGCCAGCACCGAACAGGGACTAGTTCTCACCGGGGAGCTGTTTTTT. The gene calls are TRBV6-2 or TRBV6-3 and TRBJ2-2, with 8 bases fitting TRBD2. Losses at the gene ends were 7 bases for V and 4 bases for J; bases not matched to a gene: 11. The CDR3 totals 16 residues. CDR1 and CDR2 from the germline V gene are MNHEY and SVGEGT.

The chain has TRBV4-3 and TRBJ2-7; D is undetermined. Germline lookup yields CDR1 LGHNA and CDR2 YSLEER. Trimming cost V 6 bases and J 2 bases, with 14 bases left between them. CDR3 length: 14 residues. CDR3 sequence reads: CASRKGLAAYEQYF. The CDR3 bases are TGCGCCAGCAGAAAAGGGCTTGCGGCCTACGAGCAGTACTTC.

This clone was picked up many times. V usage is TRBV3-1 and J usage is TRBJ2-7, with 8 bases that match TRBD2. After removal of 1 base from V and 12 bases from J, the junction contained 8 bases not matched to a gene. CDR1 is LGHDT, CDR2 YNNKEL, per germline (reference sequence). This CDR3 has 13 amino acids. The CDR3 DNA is TGTGCCAGCAGCCAAGCAGCGGGGGAGGGTCCGTACTTC. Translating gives CASSQAAGEGPYF.

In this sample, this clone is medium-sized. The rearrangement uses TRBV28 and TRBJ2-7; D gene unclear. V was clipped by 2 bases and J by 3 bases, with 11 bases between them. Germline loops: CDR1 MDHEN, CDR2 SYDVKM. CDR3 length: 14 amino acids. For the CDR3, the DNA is TGTGCCAGCAGTTTAATTGGCAGTTTCTACGAGCAGTACTTC. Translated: CASSLIGSFYEQYF.

Here the CDR3 reads CASRMGGPSDTDTQYF. The CDR3 DNA follows: TGTGCCAGCCGGATGGGGGGGCCATCTGACACAGATACGCAGTATTTT. V and J are TRBV12-3 or TRBV12-4 and TRBJ2-3; TRBD2 might be the D (7 bases). Trimming pared 8 bases from V and 2 bases from J, leaving 20 bases between. The CDR3 is 16 amino acids.

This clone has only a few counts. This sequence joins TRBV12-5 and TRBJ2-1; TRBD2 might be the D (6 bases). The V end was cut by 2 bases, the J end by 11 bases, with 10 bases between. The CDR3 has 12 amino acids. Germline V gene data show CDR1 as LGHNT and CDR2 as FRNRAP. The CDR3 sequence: CASGLWEEKQFF. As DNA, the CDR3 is TGTGCTAGTGGTTTGTGGGAGGAGAAGCAGTTCTTC.